Below, 21 T cell receptor beta chains from the same sample are listed, as sequenced in a study of T cells in Graves' hyperthyroidism and ophthalmopathy. Amplified TCR beta CDR3 regions derived from RNA transcripts. A first-round RT-PCR of the TCR CDR3 used the HTBI primer set. TCRdb re-analysed the multiplex PCR reads in MiXCR, keeping a single row per CDR3 protein. This sample has fewer than 450,000 distinct CDR3 sequences, with around 20% found just once. The sample taken for sequencing was blood. All receptors derive from a man younger than 35 with Graves' ophthalmopathy.

This clonotype was picked up many times. V gene TRBV18 combines with J gene TRBJ1-3, with unresolved D. CDR1 is KGHSH and CDR2 is LQKENI in the germline V gene. With 3 bases removed from V and 0 bases from J, the gap between germline ends came to 6 bases. CDR3 length equals 14 residues. The CDR3 DNA reads TGTGCCAGCTCACCGGAAGCCTCTGGAAACACCATATATTTT. Protein sequence: CASSPEASGNTIYF.

This clonotype was detected only a few times. J is TRBJ1-4 and V is TRBV6-1, with D possibly matching TRBD1 (6 bases). Germline-derived CDR1 and CDR2 are MNHNS and SASEGT. Between the trimmed V and J ends, which lost 6 bases and 5 bases, there was a span of 7 bases. The CDR3 totals 12 residues. This CDR3 reads CASRQGNEKLFF. DNA of the CDR3: TGTGCCAGCAGACAGGGAAATGAAAAACTGTTTTTT.

Regarding this clonotype: This may arise from a read error, as a much more abundant clone is one base away. The chain couples TRBV7-9 to TRBJ2-7; D is unresolved. CDR1 is SEHNR and CDR2 is FQNEAQ in the germline V gene (reference sequence). This CDR3 is built from 15 residues. Trimming shortened V by 4 bases and J by 2 bases, and 15 bases separated the two germline ends. CDR3 DNA sequence: TGTGCCAGCAGCTCCCCGGACGGTAGAGCCTACGAGCAGTACTTC. It codes for CASSSPDGRAYEQYF.

This clonotype was observed a handful of times. The gene calls are TRBV24-1 and TRBJ1-5; D perhaps matches TRBD1 (5 bases). The CDR3 consists of 13 residues. Deletions cut 4 bases from V and 6 bases from J, with 9 bases between. Germline loops: CDR1 KGHDR, CDR2 SFDVKD. Here the CDR3 reads CATSDPGVQPQHF. DNA for the CDR3: TGTGCCACCAGTGACCCGGGGGTTCAGCCCCAGCATTTT.

The V and J genes are TRBV5-6 and TRBJ1-1; 7 nucleotides line up with TRBD1. V trimming: 5 bases; J trimming: 0 bases; junction bases outside the gene matches: 7. Germline values: CDR1 SGHDT, CDR2 YYEEEE. CDR3 length: 15 residues. CDR3 protein: CASSYDDRVNTEAFF. DNA of the CDR3: TGTGCCAGCAGTTACGACGACAGGGTGAACACTGAAGCTTTCTTT.

The V and J genes are TRBV24-1 and TRBJ2-3; 8 bases map to TRBD2. After removal of 4 bases from V and 6 bases from J, the junction contained 5 bases not matched to a gene. CDR3 size: 14 residues. Per germline, CDR1 KGHDR and CDR2 SFDVKD. CDR3: CATSDGGGMDTQYF. CDR3 nucleotides: TGTGCCACCAGTGACGGCGGGGGGATGGATACGCAGTATTTT.

In its sample, this clonotype was seen once. J is TRBJ2-7 and V is TRBV4-3, with TRBD2 matching over 10 bases. V lost 3 bases to trimming and J lost 4 bases; unmatched junction nucleotides: 6. Looked up from germline, CDR1 is LGHNA and CDR2 is YSLEER. The CDR3 totals 15 residues. The CDR3 loop reads CASSHLAGGPYEQYF. The CDR3 coding sequence is TGCGCCAGCAGCCACTTAGCGGGGGGCCCTTACGAGCAGTACTTC.

In this sample, this clonotype turned up a few times. The J gene is TRBJ2-3, the V gene TRBV6-1; TRBD2 matches 7 bases. Germline lookup yields CDR1 MNHNS and CDR2 SASEGT. This CDR3 is built from 13 residues. Trimming cost V 4 bases and J 6 bases; bases outside gene matches: 4. The CDR3 DNA reads TGTGCCAGCAGTGTAGAACTAGCGGATACGCAGTATTTT. Its translation: CASSVELADTQYF.

This clonotype was picked up a small number of times. The rearrangement joins TRBV19 to TRBJ1-1; 10 nucleotides align to TRBD1. CDR1 LNHDA and CDR2 SQIVND come from the germline V gene (reference sequence). Unmatched junction bases numbered 1, after V lost 3 bases and J lost 3 bases. There are 14 residues in the CDR3. The CDR3 DNA follows: TGTGCCAGTAGTATCGGACAGGGGGACACTGAAGCTTTCTTT. Its translation: CASSIGQGDTEAFF.

This clonotype came up many times. V gene TRBV3-1 combines with J gene TRBJ1-6; 8 nucleotides align to TRBD1. With 1 base clipped from V and 7 bases from J, the junction kept 12 bases outside the gene matches. CDR1 and CDR2 (germline): LGHDT, YNNKEL (reference sequence). There are 18 residues in the CDR3. The CDR3 bases are TGTGCCAGCAGCCAAGTCTATCCAGGGGGCGCAAGAAATTCACCCCTCCACTTT. This translates into CASSQVYPGGARNSPLHF.

In its sample, this clonotype was seen a few times. This chain links TRBV7-9 with TRBJ1-1; D not certain. Trimming removed 1 base from V and 7 bases from J, with 16 bases in between. CDR3 length equals 15 residues. Germline CDR1 is SEHNR and CDR2 is FQNEAQ (reference sequence). CDR3 region: CASSLGGGVKGEAFF. CDR3 bases: TGTGCCAGCAGCTTAGGGGGTGGTGTCAAGGGTGAAGCTTTCTTT.

Comments on this clonotype: A read error may be the cause here, since a much bigger clone is one base away. This chain uses TRBV12-3 or TRBV12-4 with TRBJ2-7; 8 bases agree with TRBD2. The CDR3 has 13 amino acids. CDR3 in DNA: TGTGCCAGCACCTCGGGGGGGTTGTACGGGCAGTACTTC. Its protein is CASTSGGLYGQYF.

This clonotype was detected only a few times. J is TRBJ2-1 and V is TRBV6-1; the match to TRBD2 covers 13 bases. Germline values: CDR1 MNHNS, CDR2 SASEGT. CDR3 length: 17 amino acids. Trimming at V came to 6 bases and at J to 7 bases, leaving 12 bases not matched to a gene. The CDR3 is CASSDFSGTSGANEQFF. The CDR3 DNA reads TGTGCCAGCAGCGATTTTTCCGGGACTAGCGGGGCTAATGAGCAGTTCTTC.

This clonotype came up many times. The chain combines TRBV11-3 with TRBJ2-1; TRBD2 agrees at 7 bases. V shed 5 bases, J shed 5 bases, and the junction held 6 bases outside the gene matches. The CDR3 length is 14 residues. Per germline, CDR1 SGHNT and CDR2 YENEEA. CDR3 in DNA: TGTGCCAGCAGCCCGGGACTACCAGACAATGAGCAGTTCTTC. Its translation is CASSPGLPDNEQFF.

This clonotype appeared a few times. The chain employs TRBV3-1 and TRBJ2-2; no firm D call. Trimming pared 3 bases from V and 0 bases from J, leaving 8 bases between. CDR1 is LGHDT, CDR2 YNNKEL, per germline (reference sequence). This CDR3 is built from 15 residues. CDR3 sequence (DNA): TGTGCCAGCAGCCATAGGGTCACGAACACCGGGGAGCTGTTTTTT. It encodes CASSHRVTNTGELFF.

This clonotype was picked up a small number of times. This chain connects TRBV5-4 to TRBJ2-7; TRBD1 matches 7 bases. V shed 10 bases and J 2 bases; nucleotides not matched to a gene: 9. The CDR3 extends over 13 amino acids. The germline gives CDR1 SGHNT, CDR2 YYREEE (reference sequence). This CDR3 reads CAASVGTAYEQYF. CDR3 DNA sequence: TGTGCCGCCTCCGTCGGGACAGCCTACGAGCAGTACTTC.

At least ten counts were recorded for this clonotype. The chain links TRBV2 to TRBJ2-1; D may be TRBD1 or TRBD2 (5 bases each). The CDR3 spans 12 residues. With 6 bases removed from V and 7 bases from J, the gap between germline ends came to 10 bases. Per the germline V gene, CDR1 is SNHLY and CDR2 is FYNNEI. CDR3 protein: CASRGTSNEQFF. The DNA of the CDR3 is TGTGCCAGCAGAGGGACCAGTAATGAGCAGTTCTTC.

The V call is TRBV19, the J call TRBJ2-2, with D perhaps TRBD2 (6 bases). Germline loops: CDR1 LNHDA, CDR2 SQIVND (reference sequence). Between the trimmed V and J ends, which lost 6 bases and 1 base, there was a span of 6 bases. The CDR3 runs to 13 residues. In nucleotides, the CDR3 is TGTGCCAGTAGCGGGAGGAACACCGGGGAGCTGTTTTTT. It specifies CASSGRNTGELFF. Full variable domain (missing parts from reference TRBV19 and TRBJ2-2): DGGITQSPKYLFRKEGQNVTLSCEQNLNHDAMYWYRQDPGQGLRLIYYSQIVNDFQKGDIAEGYSVSREKKESFPLTVTSAQKNPTAFYLCASSGRNTGELFFGEGSRLTVL.

This chain uses TRBV11-2 with TRBJ2-1, with 9 bases identical to TRBD2. The CDR3 contains 16 residues. Germline-derived CDR1 and CDR2 are SGHAT and FQNNGV. J gave up 2 bases and V 5 bases, and 7 bases lay outside the gene matches. The CDR3 here is CASSETGTSTYNEQFF. The CDR3 region has the DNA TGTGCCAGCAGCGAAACCGGGACTAGCACCTACAATGAGCAGTTCTTC.

This clonotype turned up a few times. The rearrangement joins TRBV19 to TRBJ2-7; 9 bases are shared with TRBD2. Germline CDR1 LNHDA, CDR2 SQIVND (reference sequence). With 4 bases clipped from V and 2 bases from J, the junction kept 6 bases outside the gene matches. The length of the CDR3 is 15 residues. CDR3 coding DNA: TGTGCCAGTAGTACTAGCGGGGTGATGCCCTACGAGCAGTACTTC. This gives the protein CASSTSGVMPYEQYF.

This clonotype was counted at least ten times. The chain is built from TRBV28 and TRBJ2-7; D is uncertain. The CDR3 covers 13 residues. V shed 2 bases and J shed 1 base, with 6 bases lying between them. CDR1 is MDHEN and CDR2 is SYDVKM in the germline V gene. CDR3 protein: CASSLTVSYEQYF. CDR3 coding DNA: TGTGCCAGCAGTTTAACAGTATCCTACGAGCAGTACTTC. The full variable domain, its missing parts supplied by reference TRBV28 and TRBJ2-7, is DVKVTQSSRYLVKRTGEKVFLECVQDMDHENMFWYRQDPGLGLRLIYFSYDVKMKEKGDIPEGYSVSREKKERFSLILESASTNQTSMYLCASSLTVSYEQYFGPGTRLTVT.